The 19 T cell receptor beta chains presented below share a single source sample, sequenced in a study of T cell responses to AZD1222 COVID-19 vaccine. Assay: immunoSEQ multiplex PCR; the TCRdb copy retains only in-frame clones and omits some. The sample lists about 140,000 clones, about nine tenths occurring once. The source was peripheral blood, collected on day 0 of AZD1222 vaccination. The receptors originated from an adult in good health.

The chain recombines TRBV5-4 with TRBJ2-3; TRBD1 is a possible D gene (5 bases). The CDR3 has 12 amino acids. V lost 4 bases and J lost 6, with 9 bases in between. From germline, CDR1 is SGHNT and CDR2 YYREEE (reference sequence). The CDR3 DNA sequence: TGTGCCAGCAGCCGTAAGGGGGATACGCAGTATTTT. Translating gives CASSRKGDTQYF.

This sequence joins TRBV28 and TRBJ1-2; possible D gene TRBD1, 6 bases. The germline V gene has CDR1 MDHEN and CDR2 SYDVKM. The CDR3 spans 13 residues. V shed 2 bases and J shed 8 bases, with 12 bases lying between them. The chain's CDR3 is CASSLTTGRGYTF. The CDR3 nucleotides are TGTGCCAGCAGTTTAACGACAGGCCGGGGCTACACCTTC.

This clone was seen only once. The chain couples TRBV5-4 to TRBJ2-5, with D perhaps matching TRBD1 or TRBD2 (6 bases each). CDR3 length: 15 amino acids. The V end was cut by 4 bases, the J end by 5 bases, with 18 bases between. From germline, CDR1 is SGHNT and CDR2 YYREEE (reference sequence). The CDR3 loop is CASSPSGGLRETQYF. The DNA of the CDR3 is TGTGCCAGCAGCCCCTCCGGGGGCCTCAGGGAGACCCAGTACTTC.

The chain employs TRBV5-1 and TRBJ1-2; 9 bases map to TRBD1. After removal of 4 bases from V and 8 bases from J, the junction contained 12 bases not matched to a gene. CDR1 and CDR2 from the germline V gene are SGHRS and YFSETQ. This CDR3 spans 15 amino acids. CDR3: CASSPGQGTSQGYTF. CDR3 nucleotides: TGCGCCAGCAGCCCGGGACAGGGTACTTCTCAGGGCTACACCTTC.

This clone has more than one count but fewer than ten. V is TRBV7-9 and J is TRBJ2-6; D gene ambiguous. Germline CDR1 reads SEHNR; CDR2 reads FQNEAQ (reference sequence). The CDR3 totals 13 residues. Trimming removed 4 bases at V and 5 bases at J, with 6 bases between. The CDR3 DNA follows: TGTGCCAGCAGCTCCGGCCGGGCCAACGTCCTGACTTTC. It translates to CASSSGRANVLTF. The variable domain in full, with the rest retrieved from reference TRBV7-9 and TRBJ2-6, is DTGVSQNPRHKITKRGQNVTFRCDPISEHNRLYWYRQTLGQGPEFLTYFQNEAQLEKSRLLSDRFSAERPKGSFSTLEIQRTEQGDSAMYLCASSSGRANVLTFGAGSRLTVL.

J is TRBJ1-1 and V is TRBV30; 7 bases are a match to TRBD1. V was pared by 3 bases and J by 1 base, with 11 bases of the junction left unmatched. This CDR3 has 16 residues. Germline values: CDR1 GTSNPN, CDR2 SVGIG (reference sequence). This CDR3 is CAWRPFPDRQNTEAFF. The CDR3 DNA sequence: TGTGCCTGGAGGCCGTTCCCGGACAGGCAGAACACTGAAGCTTTCTTT.

This clone was detected only once. This chain links TRBV19 with TRBJ1-5, with TRBD1 identical over 9 bases. Germline CDR1 reads LNHDA; CDR2 reads SQIVND (reference sequence). The CDR3 covers 17 residues. Unmatched junction bases numbered 11, after V lost 2 bases and J lost 6 bases. The CDR3 spells CASSISWDRAIFQPQHF. Written as DNA, the CDR3 is TGTGCCAGTAGTATAAGTTGGGACAGGGCTATATTTCAGCCCCAGCATTTT.

The J gene is TRBJ1-2, the V gene TRBV5-4; D gene unclear. Trimming took off 3 bases at V and 1 base at J, with 7 bases between the two ends. The CDR3 loop spans 13 amino acids. The V gene's germline CDR1 is SGHNT and CDR2 YYREEE (reference sequence). CDR3 residues: CASSSVLNYGYTF. CDR3 in DNA: TGTGCCAGCAGCTCGGTACTTAACTATGGCTACACCTTC.

Here the CDR3 reads CASSLFGTGTTLHDGYTF. The CDR3 DNA reads TGTGCCAGCAGCTTATTTGGGACAGGGACAACGTTACACGATGGCTACACCTTC. The genes are TRBV7-2 and TRBJ1-2; 9 positions match TRBD1. This CDR3 has 18 residues. With 2 bases clipped from V and 6 bases from J, the junction kept 16 bases outside the gene matches. Germline values: CDR1 SGHTA, CDR2 FQGNSA. The full variable domain, its missing parts supplied by reference TRBV7-2 and TRBJ1-2, is GAGVSQSPSNKVTEKGKDVELRCDPISGHTALYWYRQSLGQGLEFLIYFQGNSAPDKSGLPSDRFSAERTGGSVSTLTIQRTQQEDSAVYLCASSLFGTGTTLHDGYTFGSGTRLTVV.

This chain uses TRBV18 with TRBJ1-1; tentative D call: TRBD1 (6 bases). Germline V lookup: CDR1 KGHSH, CDR2 LQKENI. This CDR3 is built from 14 residues. Trimming pared 4 bases from V and 1 base from J, leaving 10 bases between. CDR3 DNA: TGTGCCAGCTCACGGACAGAGCCGAACACTGAAGCTTTCTTT. It translates to CASSRTEPNTEAFF.

The rearrangement uses TRBV12-5 and TRBJ1-2, with TRBD1 as a possible D gene (6 bases). The CDR3 runs to 15 residues. CDR1 LGHNT and CDR2 FRNRAP come from the germline V gene. V dropped 1 base and J dropped 4 bases, with 13 bases sitting between them. Written as DNA, the CDR3 is TGTGCTAGTGGTTTGGGGACAACAGGGTTCTATGGCTACACCTTC. It translates to CASGLGTTGFYGYTF.

V and J are TRBV6-5 and TRBJ2-7, with D uncertain. The CDR3 length is 12 residues. V lost 1 base, J lost 4 bases, and 5 bases lay in between. The germline gives CDR1 MNHEY, CDR2 SVGAGI. The CDR3 reads CASSYFGYEQYF. For the CDR3, the DNA is TGTGCCAGCAGTTACTTTGGTTACGAGCAGTACTTC.

V is TRBV27 and J is TRBJ1-1, with TRBD1 identical over 9 bases. The CDR3 covers 20 residues. J gave up 2 bases and V 5 bases, and 21 bases lay outside the gene matches. From germline, CDR1 is MNHEY and CDR2 SMNVEV (reference sequence). The CDR3 nucleotides read TGTGCCAGCAGTCCGTTCACCCCCGGGACAGGGCACTCTACAAACACTGAAGCTTTCTTT. Its translation is CASSPFTPGTGHSTNTEAFF.

This chain joins TRBV25-1 and TRBJ2-2; D might be TRBD1 (6 bases). This CDR3 spans 14 amino acids. V lost 6 bases to trimming and J lost 4 bases, with 12 bases between them. In germline, CDR1 is MGHDK, CDR2 SYGVNS. The CDR3 region has the DNA TGTGCCAGCAGCCAAACAGGGATCACCGGGGAGCTGTTTTTT. Its translation is CASSQTGITGELFF.

This clone showed up just a few times. The gene calls are TRBV2 and TRBJ2-7, with D possibly being TRBD2 (5 bases). Per germline, CDR1 SNHLY and CDR2 FYNNEI. This CDR3 contains 13 residues. Trimming pared 6 bases from V and 3 bases from J, leaving 12 bases between. CDR3 sequence reads: CASSREYIYEQYF. The CDR3 DNA sequence: TGTGCCAGCAGCCGGGAATATATCTACGAGCAGTACTTC.

V and J are TRBV6-5 and TRBJ1-6; D gene unclear. This CDR3 has 11 amino acids. The germline gives CDR1 MNHEY, CDR2 SVGAGI. V was cut by 5 bases and J by 5 bases, with 1 base left in between. In DNA form, the CDR3 reads TGTGCCAGCAGTAATAATTCACCCCTCCACTTT. Its protein product is CASSNNSPLHF.

Note on this clone: The sample contains more than one DNA sequence encoding this CDR3. In DNA form, the CDR3 reads TGTGCCACCAGCAGAGATCGGGGGTCAGGAAACACCATATATTTT. Amino acid sequence: CATSRDRGSGNTIYF. The genes are TRBV15 and TRBJ1-3; D is perhaps TRBD1 (5 bases). CDR1 LNHNV and CDR2 YYDKDF come from the germline V gene (reference sequence). V was cut by 0 bases and J by 4 bases, with 10 bases left in between. The length of the CDR3 is 15 residues.

The chain has TRBV28 and TRBJ2-4; TRBD1 might be the D (6 bases). Trimming pared 6 bases from V and 9 bases from J, leaving 15 bases between. The CDR3 consists of 13 residues. Germline V CDR1 and CDR2: MDHEN, SYDVKM. This CDR3 is CASRSTGWVIQYF. Here the CDR3 DNA reads TGTGCCAGCAGATCCACAGGGTGGGTCATTCAGTACTTC. Variable domain in full (rest from reference TRBV28 and TRBJ2-4): DVKVTQSSRYLVKRTGEKVFLECVQDMDHENMFWYRQDPGLGLRLIYFSYDVKMKEKGDIPEGYSVSREKKERFSLILESASTNQTSMYLCASRSTGWVIQYFGAGTRLSVL.

V gene TRBV19 combines with J gene TRBJ1-2; D gene uncertain. This CDR3 region has 12 residues. Germline-derived CDR1 and CDR2 are LNHDA and SQIVND (reference sequence). V was cut by 3 bases and J by 5 bases, with 7 bases left in between. CDR3 nucleotide sequence: TGTGCCAGTAGTATCGACTGGTATGGCTACACCTTC. It specifies CASSIDWYGYTF. Supplemented by reference TRBV19 and TRBJ1-2, the full variable domain reads DGGITQSPKYLFRKEGQNVTLSCEQNLNHDAMYWYRQDPGQGLRLIYYSQIVNDFQKGDIAEGYSVSREKKESFPLTVTSAQKNPTAFYLCASSIDWYGYTFGSGTRLTVV.